This T cell receptor beta chain was captured in a study of blood T cell repertoires in COVID-19. The assay was immunoSEQ multiplex PCR, and TCRdb's table has in-frame clones only and misses some. The table records some 190,000 clones, about four fifths of them present only once. The sample consisted of peripheral blood. This receptor was taken from a woman aged 80 or older with COVID-19, enrolled during active disease.

CDR3 DNA: TGTGCCAGCAGCGTAGATCCAGGGGGTGGATCACCCCTCCACTTT. This translates into CASSVDPGGGSPLHF. V gene TRBV9 combines with J gene TRBJ1-6; 7 positions match TRBD1. V shed 0 bases, J shed 10 bases, and the junction held 7 bases outside the gene matches. The CDR3 runs to 15 residues. CDR1 is SGDLS, CDR2 YYNGEE, per germline.